The clone carrying this TCR beta chain has a single count. These data come from a study of technical replicates of blood from a handful of donors. The table came from immunoSEQ multiplex PCR; TCRdb's copy has only in-frame clones and leaves some out. The sample consists of 67,000 or so clones, over 85% of them appearing once. The CDR3 has 16 residues. Trimming stripped 5 bases from V and 0 bases from J, with 15 bases between. Germline V CDR1 and CDR2: SGHTA, FQGNSA. This TCR came from a human donor in good health. Sequenced: T cells isolated from PBMCs. The gene calls are TRBV7-2 and TRBJ2-3, with no clear D. The CDR3 sequence is CASSPFRVFSTDTQYF. The CDR3, as DNA: TGTGCCAGCAGCCCTTTTCGGGTTTTTAGCACAGATACGCAGTATTTT.